This entry concerns a single TCR beta chain. This clonotype showed up many times. What antigen it recognizes has not been identified. The input lacks base qualities; no much larger clone sits a single base away. This sample was included in a study of early T cells in non-severe SARS-CoV-2 infection (dated by TCRdb to about 2021). Describing the broader study: Because TCR sequencing was done on bulk RNA from unsorted whole blood, the alpha and beta chains could not be paired.

Library preparation was by 5' RACE. The sample was run on a NextSeq 500. In the TCR library protocol, unique molecular identifiers were attached to individual cDNA molecules to correct for PCR bias and sequencing error. TCR alpha and beta chains were both sequenced, and the abundances of alpha and beta sequences in each sample were closely correlated with each other. On the study's bioinformatics: V gene, J gene and CDR3 annotation of TCR sequences was performed with Decombinator V4. Expanded TCRs were defined as changing significantly between any two time points under a Poisson model with p below 0.0001. TCR abundances were normalised to the total number of TCRs sequenced in each sample and reported as counts per million. TRAV1-2 paired with TRAJ12, TRAJ20 or TRAJ33 defined MAIT TCRs, while TRAV10 paired with TRAJ18 defined iNKT TCRs. VDJdb, accessed on 1 November 2021, was searched for TCRs annotated for CMV, EBV and SARS-CoV-2, and TCRs annotated for more than one antigen were excluded. TCRdb applied fastp at Q25 and MiXCR to the public reads, then kept only in-frame beta chains. Merged by CDR3 protein, the rows form single entries marked with the most common genes and DNA. The V and J calls were not made by the authors but by TCRdb's processing. The sample table contains 56,000 or so distinct CDR3 sequences; only one count was recorded for roughly a tenth of them. Around 6.3% of the sample lies in the top ten.

The study was a case-control design nested within a healthcare worker cohort in London, UK, with weekly nasopharyngeal swab PCR tests and blood sampling. Healthcare workers were enrolled in the week of the UK lockdown, from 23 to 31 March 2020, and were followed every week for up to roughly 15 weeks. Findings and caveats that apply to the study as a whole: VDJdb matching was skewed toward anti-spike CD8 responses and likely underestimated virus-specific expansions by missing private and CD4 specificities.

Trimming takes 3 bases from V and 2 bases from J, and the germline ends sit 8 bases apart. The CDR3, cysteine through phenylalanine, is 14 amino acids long. Only the CDR3 region is kept as DNA, spanning 42 bases read in frame from base 1. CDR1 and CDR2, looked up from the germline V gene, are KGHSH and LQKENI. Material for sequencing was whole blood. The chain is encoded by TRBV18 joined to TRBJ1-5; the D gene is perhaps TRBD1, on 5 matching bases. The clonotype originates from an adult who was a healthcare worker with PCR-confirmed SARS-CoV-2 infection or an uninfected control (not recorded which). The encoded CDR3 is CASSPWGGNQPQHF. The nucleotide sequence is TGTGCCAGCTCACCCTGGGGGGGCAATCAGCCCCAGCATTTT.